The next 4 T cell receptor beta chains were all read from a single sample in a study of CD8 T cells in Susac syndrome. Random-hexamer reverse transcription was applied to roughly 0.5 to 1 ug RNA. TCRdb independently ran MiXCR on the immunoSEQ multiplex PCR reads; one entry per CDR3 protein. Of about 300,000 distinct CDR3 sequences in the sample, about nine tenths were seen once. The sequenced material came from CD8+ T cells from PBMCs. These receptors came from a human donor with multiple sclerosis.

The chain combines TRBV7-2 with TRBJ2-5; D is undetermined. Between the trimmed V and J ends, which lost 5 bases and 0 bases, there was a span of 13 bases. Germline values: CDR1 SGHTA, CDR2 FQGNSA. The CDR3 loop spans 15 amino acids. The CDR3 protein is CASSTPANYQETQYF. In DNA form, the CDR3 reads TGTGCCAGCAGCACCCCGGCCAATTACCAAGAGACCCAGTACTTC.

This clonotype was counted between two and nine times. V gene TRBV7-9 combines with J gene TRBJ1-2, with a weak D call TRBD1 (5 bases). CDR3 length equals 14 residues. Trimming removed 3 bases at V and 4 bases at J, with 12 bases between. Germline CDR1 is SEHNR and CDR2 is FQNEAQ (reference sequence). The DNA of the CDR3 is TGTGCCAGCAGCTTTCTTCCAGGGAGCTATGGCTACACCTTC. Translating gives CASSFLPGSYGYTF.

This sequence joins TRBV3-1 and TRBJ1-2, with D possibly TRBD1 on 5 matching bases. With 2 bases removed from V and 4 bases from J, the gap between germline ends came to 20 bases. Germline V gene lookup returns CDR1 LGHDT and CDR2 YNNKEL (reference sequence). There are 17 residues in the CDR3. CDR3 DNA sequence: TGTGCCAGCAGCCAACCTAACCCGACGGGACGGACCTATGGCTACACCTTC. Translation gives CASSQPNPTGRTYGYTF.

In its sample, this clonotype was seen once. The V and J genes are TRBV18 and TRBJ1-5; 7 bases line up with TRBD1. V was pared by 4 bases and J by 0 bases, with 15 bases of the junction left unmatched. This CDR3 contains 19 residues. CDR1 is KGHSH and CDR2 is LQKENI in the germline V gene. The CDR3 DNA is TGTGCCAGCTCACGAACGACAGGGATGGGGCCATATAGCAATCAGCCCCAGCATTTT. Translation gives CASSRTTGMGPYSNQPQHF.